These 15 T cell receptor beta chains were all obtained from the same sample, sequenced in a study of memory CD4+ T cells and cytomegalovirus serostatus. The assay was immunoSEQ multiplex PCR, and TCRdb's table has in-frame clones only and misses some. The top ten hold about 0.86% of the sample, which has roughly 50,000 clones, around 85% seen once. The sort gate was single viable CD3+CD4+CD8-CD45RO+ cells for memory CD4+ T cells. Input material: memory CD4+ T cells from blood. The receptors stem from an adult in good health and CMV-seronegative.

This chain uses TRBV2 with TRBJ1-6, with TRBD1 matching over 7 bases. The CDR3 consists of 17 residues. V lost 4 bases and J lost 2; bases outside the gene matches: 8. CDR1 is SNHLY and CDR2 is FYNNEI in the germline V gene. In nucleotides, the CDR3 is TGTGCCAGCAGTGGGCTACAGGGGAAGCCCTATAATTCACCCCTCCACTTT. This translates into CASSGLQGKPYNSPLHF.

The chain links TRBV6-4 to TRBJ1-1; D not certain. Germline V gene sequence: CDR1 MRHNA, CDR2 SNTAGT. The V gene lost 3 bases and the J gene lost 1 base, with 9 bases spanning the gap. The CDR3 runs 14 residues. Here the CDR3 reads CASSDHSKNTEAFF. The CDR3 DNA is TGTGCCAGCAGTGATCATTCCAAGAACACTGAAGCTTTCTTT.

The V gene is TRBV28, the J gene TRBJ1-4, with D maybe TRBD1 (5 bases). V gave up 4 bases and J gave up 8 bases, with 20 bases separating them. Germline V gives CDR1 MDHEN, CDR2 SYDVKM. The CDR3 extends over 16 amino acids. CDR3 residues: CASSSPWTRPAEKLFF. In DNA form, the CDR3 reads TGTGCCAGCAGTTCCCCCTGGACAAGGCCGGCGGAAAAACTGTTTTTT.

V usage is TRBV6-5 and J usage is TRBJ1-1; D is uncertain. Trimming cost V 7 bases and J 0 bases, with 15 bases left between them. The CDR3 has 15 residues. Looked up from germline, CDR1 is MNHEY and CDR2 is SVGAGI. The DNA for the CDR3 is TGTGCCAGCAATAAGTTGGGTTCGGTGAACACTGAAGCTTTCTTT. Encoded protein: CASNKLGSVNTEAFF.

The gene calls are TRBV2 and TRBJ1-2, with a possible D match to TRBD1 (5 bases). V was clipped by 4 bases and J by 7 bases, with 10 bases between them. Germline CDR1 SNHLY, CDR2 FYNNEI. CDR3 length: 12 amino acids. The CDR3 DNA reads TGTGCCAGCAGTGCCCAGGGATCTGGCTACACCTTC. Residues: CASSAQGSGYTF.

The chain carries TRBV7-9 and TRBJ1-3, with a weak D call TRBD1 (5 bases). V was pared by 3 bases and J by 1 base, with 10 bases between. There are 15 residues in the CDR3. Per germline, CDR1 SEHNR and CDR2 FQNEAQ (reference sequence). The CDR3 reads CASSFRARSGNTIYF. The DNA for the CDR3 is TGTGCCAGCAGCTTCAGGGCAAGGTCTGGAAACACCATATATTTT. Together with reference TRBV7-9 and TRBJ1-3, the CDR3 gives the full variable domain: DTGVSQNPRHKITKRGQNVTFRCDPISEHNRLYWYRQTLGQGPEFLTYFQNEAQLEKSRLLSDRFSAERPKGSFSTLEIQRTEQGDSAMYLCASSFRARSGNTIYFGEGSWLTVV.

The chain is built from TRBV30 and TRBJ1-5; TRBD1 is a possible D gene (5 bases). Trimming took 3 bases from V and 0 from J, leaving 6 bases between them. This CDR3 has 13 residues. Germline V gene lookup returns CDR1 GTSNPN and CDR2 SVGIG (reference sequence). In DNA, the CDR3 is TGTGCCTGGAGGGGGGATAGCAATCAGCCCCAGCATTTT. Protein: CAWRGDSNQPQHF.

The chain is built from TRBV18 and TRBJ1-5; D ambiguous. CDR1 and CDR2 (germline): KGHSH, LQKENI. CDR3 length equals 13 residues. Trimming stripped 1 base from V and 6 bases from J, with 7 bases between. The CDR3 bases are TGTGCCAGCTCACCACAAGGTGGTCAGCCCCAGCATTTT. It is translated as CASSPQGGQPQHF.

The V and J genes are TRBV12-1 and TRBJ2-3; TRBD2 was called by the table and not checked on the DNA. TRBV12-1 is an annotated pseudogene. The CDR3 runs 16 residues. The CDR3 here is CASRYPASGMPDTQYF. The CDR3 DNA reads TGTGCCAGCAGATATCCTGCCAGCGGGATGCCAGATACGCAGTATTTT.

The CDR3 DNA is TGTGCCAGCGGACAGCTCTCCTACGAGCAGTACTTC. Protein sequence: CASGQLSYEQYF. This rearrangement joins TRBV2 to TRBJ2-7; D might be TRBD1 (6 bases). Germline assignment: CDR1 SNHLY and CDR2 FYNNEI. The CDR3 totals 12 residues. V was trimmed by 8 bases and J by 0 bases, leaving 8 bases between them.

The V call is TRBV4-1, the J call TRBJ2-5; maybe TRBD1 (6 bases). The germline CDR1 and CDR2 sequences are MGHRA and YSYEKL. The CDR3 sequence is 15 residues long. V was clipped by 6 bases and J by 7 bases, with 21 bases between them. The CDR3 sequence: CASSPSTGAGGTQYF. CDR3 bases: TGCGCCAGCAGTCCTTCGACAGGCGCGGGTGGGACCCAGTACTTC.

CDR3 DNA: TGTGCCAGCAGCCCTAGGCTAGCGGGGGGGCTAGAGACCCAGTACTTC. Translation: CASSPRLAGGLETQYF. This chain uses TRBV9 with TRBJ2-5, with 12 bases matching TRBD2. Germline loops: CDR1 SGDLS, CDR2 YYNGEE. Trimming at V came to 4 bases and at J to 4 bases, leaving 8 bases not matched to a gene. CDR3 size: 16 residues.

The rearrangement joins TRBV6-6 to TRBJ2-1; D possibly corresponds to TRBD1 (5 bases). The CDR3 sequence is 14 residues long. Germline V gene lookup returns CDR1 MNHNY and CDR2 SVGAGI (reference sequence). V lost 5 bases and J lost 6, with 14 bases in between. The DNA of the CDR3 is TGTGCCAGCAGTCACTTCTCCGACAGCAATGAGCAGTTCTTC. It is translated as CASSHFSDSNEQFF.

This clone came up a few times. This chain connects TRBV14 to TRBJ2-5; 10 bases map to TRBD2. After removal of 1 base from V and 5 bases from J, the junction contained 7 bases not matched to a gene. The CDR3 sequence is 16 residues long. Germline CDR1 SGHDN, CDR2 FVKESK. In DNA, the CDR3 is TGTGCCAGCAGCCAAGGTCGTAGCGGGGGGTCGGAGACCCAGTACTTC. Translating it yields CASSQGRSGGSETQYF.

The CDR3 reads CASSPLGTGDKNIQYF. The CDR3 DNA reads as TGTGCCAGCAGTCCTCTCGGGACAGGGGATAAAAACATTCAGTACTTC. The V gene is TRBV27, the J gene TRBJ2-4, with TRBD1 matching over 10 bases. Losses at the gene ends were 5 bases for V and 4 bases for J; bases not matched to a gene: 8. The CDR3 length is 16 residues. CDR1 and CDR2 from the germline V gene are MNHEY and SMNVEV (reference sequence).